This T cell receptor beta chain is drawn from a study of cytomegalovirus exposure and HLA in healthy donors. Points from the study as a whole: One variant, a missense change in DCLRE1C, was linked in a later analysis to TCR beta V- and J-gene trimming.

About this clone itself: What it recognizes is unknown.

V gave up 1 base and J gave up 5 bases, with 9 bases separating them. This CDR3 has 13 residues. CDR1 MGHDK and CDR2 SYGVNS come from the germline V gene. PCR involved 60 Vbeta and 13 Jbeta primers. The protocol was immunoSEQ multiplex PCR, while the TCRdb copy is restricted to in-frame clones and leaves out a portion. The repertoire holds 90,000 to 150,000 clones, with 77% as singletons. The chain employs TRBV25-1 and TRBJ2-7, with a weak D call TRBD1 (6 bases). The sample comprised PBMCs. This TCR came from a human donor in good health. The CDR3 DNA sequence: TGTGCCAGCAGTGAATCTGGGGGCCACGAGCAGTACTTC. Translating gives CASSESGGHEQYF.